The present T cell receptor (beta chain) was sequenced within a study of long-term antiretroviral therapy in people with HIV. Running of the v3.0 immunoSEQ assay took place at survey level. Profiling relied on immunoSEQ multiplex PCR, and the TCRdb table lists in-frame clones only, not all of them. This repertoire shows tens of thousands of clones, approximately 82% found once; its top ten account for 3.5% to 6%. Germline lookup yields CDR1 SGHTA and CDR2 FQGNSA. V gave up 5 bases and J gave up 3 bases, with 17 bases separating them. This CDR3 region has 15 residues. This sequence joins TRBV7-2 and TRBJ2-7; D may be TRBD1 or TRBD2 (6 bases each). The clonotype was recovered from a young man with HIV. The material sequenced was unsorted PBMCs, taken 0.5 years after starting antiretroviral therapy. CDR3 sequence (DNA): TGTGCCAGCAGCAAGGGGGGCGCGGGCAACTACGAGCAGTACTTC. Amino acid sequence: CASSKGGAGNYEQYF.